The 26 T cell receptor beta chains below were found in one sample sequenced in a study of blood T cell repertoires in COVID-19. The repertoire was sequenced with immunoSEQ multiplex PCR; TCRdb's copy has only in-frame clones and lacks some. Found here are roughly 38,000 clones, 70% to 90% of them singletons; the top ten hold roughly three fifths. The sequencing sample was made of peripheral blood. The receptors were gathered from a man aged 65-85 years with acute or convalescent COVID-19.

The chain combines TRBV6-1 with TRBJ1-2, with D maybe TRBD1 (5 bases). V lost 2 bases and J lost 5, with 12 bases in between. The CDR3 sequence is 14 residues long. CDR1 is MNHNS and CDR2 is SASEGT in the germline V gene. Written as DNA, the CDR3 is TGTGCCAGCAGTGAATATACAGGATCGTATGGCTACACCTTC. It yields the protein CASSEYTGSYGYTF.

The rearrangement links TRBV13 to TRBJ2-1; 8 bases are shared with TRBD1. There are 16 residues in the CDR3. The germline V gene encodes CDR1 PRHDT and CDR2 FYEKMQ (reference sequence). The V and J ends lost 4 bases and 6 bases, in that order; junction bases with no gene match: 11. This chain's CDR3 is CASSSRGRGHINEQFF. In nucleotides, the CDR3 is TGTGCCAGCAGCTCCCGGGGCAGGGGGCACATCAATGAGCAGTTCTTC.

V is TRBV5-1 and J is TRBJ1-1; D ambiguous. This CDR3 comprises 15 residues. V gave up 0 bases and J gave up 1 base, with 10 bases separating them. Germline V gene sequence: CDR1 SGHRS, CDR2 YFSETQ. CDR3 bases: TGCGCCAGCAGCTTGGACCCCGCCGGGAACACTGAAGCTTTCTTT. Translated: CASSLDPAGNTEAFF.

The chain links TRBV5-5 to TRBJ1-4; no clear D gene. The germline V gene encodes CDR1 SGHKS and CDR2 YYEKEE (reference sequence). The CDR3 extends over 16 amino acids. V lost 0 bases to trimming and J lost 0 bases, with 9 bases between them. Here the CDR3 DNA reads TGTGCCAGCAGCTTGGGGACGGGAGCAACTAATGAAAAACTGTTTTTT. It is translated as CASSLGTGATNEKLFF. The full variable domain, rest sourced from reference TRBV5-5 and TRBJ1-4, is DAGVTQSPTHLIKTRGQQVTLRCSPISGHKSVSWYQQVLGQGPQFIFQYYEKEERGRGNFPDRFSARQFPNYSSELNVNALLLGDSALYLCASSLGTGATNEKLFFGSGTQLSVL.

The chain recombines TRBV29-1 with TRBJ1-3; D not resolved. CDR1 and CDR2 from the germline V gene are SQVTM and ANQGSEA. This CDR3 comprises 12 residues. V dropped 7 bases and J dropped 2 bases, with 9 bases sitting between them. The CDR3 loop reads CSGLDTGNTIYF. The CDR3 DNA sequence: TGCAGCGGACTGGATACTGGAAACACCATATATTTT.

The V call is TRBV12-3 or TRBV12-4, the J call TRBJ2-2, with unresolved D. CDR3 size: 12 residues. V was pared by 8 bases and J by 5 bases, with 9 bases between. The CDR3 spells CASRVLTGELFF. For the CDR3, the DNA is TGTGCCAGCCGGGTTTTAACCGGGGAGCTGTTTTTT.

This chain links TRBV5-1 with TRBJ2-5; TRBD2 aligns across 12 bases. The J segment lost 4 bases and the V segment lost 2 bases, leaving 3 bases of the junction unmatched. In germline, CDR1 is SGHRS, CDR2 YFSETQ. The CDR3 contains 15 residues. The CDR3 loop reads CASSFGLAGPETQYF. The CDR3 region has the DNA TGCGCCAGCAGCTTTGGACTAGCGGGGCCAGAGACCCAGTACTTC. The full variable domain, rest sourced from reference TRBV5-1 and TRBJ2-5, is KAGVTQTPRYLIKTRGQQVTLSCSPISGHRSVSWYQQTPGQGLQFLFEYFSETQRNKGNFPGRFSGRQFSNSRSEMNVSTLELGDSALYLCASSFGLAGPETQYFGPGTRLLVL.

The rearrangement links TRBV11-2 to TRBJ1-6; possibly TRBD1 for D (5 bases). The CDR3 loop spans 13 amino acids. The V gene's germline CDR1 is SGHAT and CDR2 FQNNGV. Trimming left V 3 bases short and J 6 bases short, with 6 bases between. This CDR3 reads CASSLGGNSPLHF. CDR3 nucleotide sequence: TGTGCCAGCAGCTTGGGGGGTAATTCACCCCTCCACTTT. Using reference TRBV11-2 and TRBJ1-6 for the parts outside the CDR3, the full variable domain is EAGVAQSPRYKIIEKRQSVAFWCNPISGHATLYWYQQILGQGPKLLIQFQNNGVVDDSQLPKDRFSAERLKGVDSTLKIQPAKLEDSAVYLCASSLGGNSPLHFGNGTRLTVT.

The CDR3 DNA follows: TGTGCCAGCAGCTCGGGACTAGCCCGGGAAGCAGATACGCAGTATTTT. The encoded protein is CASSSGLAREADTQYF. The V gene is TRBV7-2, the J gene TRBJ2-3; 9 bases align to TRBD2. V lost 4 bases to trimming and J lost 4 bases; unmatched junction nucleotides: 9. CDR3 length: 16 residues. Germline V gene lookup returns CDR1 SGHTA and CDR2 FQGNSA.

Here the CDR3 reads CASSPGGGRQPQHF. DNA of the CDR3: TGTGCCAGTAGTCCCGGTGGAGGGCGGCAGCCCCAGCATTTT. The chain is built from TRBV19 and TRBJ1-5; no firm D call. Trimming stripped 5 bases from V and 7 bases from J, with 15 bases between. This CDR3 has 14 residues. Germline V CDR1 and CDR2: LNHDA, SQIVND (reference sequence).

The J gene is TRBJ1-1, the V gene TRBV5-4; 8 bases match TRBD1. The junction had 5 bases not matched to a gene; V was cut back by 0 bases and J by 7 bases. The CDR3 runs to 14 residues. CDR1 SGHNT and CDR2 YYREEE come from the germline V gene (reference sequence). CDR3: CASSLGTGIIEAFF. The CDR3 DNA is TGTGCCAGCAGCTTGGGGACAGGGATCATTGAAGCTTTCTTT.

Notes on this clone: One end of the junction fails to match germline, which may point to a read error. The same CDR3 can be traced to other DNA sequences in this sample. The gene calls are TRBV9 and TRBJ1-2, with a possible D match to TRBD1 (5 bases). CDR1 and CDR2 (germline): SGDLS, YYNGEE. This CDR3 is 15 amino acids long. CDR3 DNA: TGTGCCAGCAGCGTAGGAAATCGGGGGTCCTATGGCTATACCTTC. Translation gives CASSVGNRGSYGYTF.

The V call is TRBV7-2, the J call TRBJ2-1; 7 bases match TRBD2. V lost 2 bases to trimming and J lost 0 bases; unmatched junction nucleotides: 4. Looked up from germline, CDR1 is SGHTA and CDR2 is FQGNSA. The CDR3 has 16 residues. The CDR3 DNA reads TGTGCCAGCAGCTTAAGAAGCGGGGCCTCCTACAATGAGCAGTTCTTC. Protein product: CASSLRSGASYNEQFF.

The chain is built from TRBV3-1 (or the pseudogene TRBV3-2) and TRBJ2-1, with TRBD2 matching 8 bases. The CDR3 extends over 15 amino acids. V shed 1 base and J 3 bases; nucleotides not matched to a gene: 2. Germline CDR1 reads LGHDT; CDR2 reads YNNKEL (reference sequence). The CDR3 bases are TGTGCCAGCAGCCAAGTTGCGGGGGGCTACAATGAGCAGTTCTTC. It encodes CASSQVAGGYNEQFF.

The chain recombines TRBV28 with TRBJ1-5; perhaps TRBD1 as D (6 bases). This CDR3 comprises 14 residues. Trimming left V 3 bases short and J 9 bases short, with 15 bases between. CDR1 and CDR2 (germline): MDHEN, SYDVKM. In DNA, the CDR3 is TGTGCCAGCAGTTTCGGGGGGCGGTACTTGCCCCAGCATTTT. Translating gives CASSFGGRYLPQHF.

In this sample, this clone turned up once. J is TRBJ2-1 and V is TRBV10-3; D unclear. The CDR3 is 17 amino acids. The ends were cut back, 2 bases at V and 0 bases at J, with 14 bases in the middle. Germline values: CDR1 ENHRY, CDR2 SYGVKD. The CDR3 is CAISEGALSSSYNEQFF. DNA for the CDR3: TGTGCCATCAGTGAGGGAGCCCTCTCGAGCTCCTACAATGAGCAGTTCTTC.

The chain carries TRBV7-2 and TRBJ2-3; TRBD1 agrees at 9 bases. Germline V gene sequence: CDR1 SGHTA, CDR2 FQGNSA. The CDR3 runs 15 residues. J lost 4 bases, V lost 3 bases, and 5 bases had no gene match. CDR3 loop: CASSFTQGAADTQYF. Written as DNA, the CDR3 is TGTGCCAGCAGCTTCACACAGGGGGCGGCAGATACGCAGTATTTT.

This rearrangement joins TRBV5-6 to TRBJ1-5, with D perhaps TRBD1 (5 bases). This CDR3 has 13 amino acids. The V gene lost 4 bases and the J gene lost 5 bases, with 10 bases spanning the gap. The germline gives CDR1 SGHDT, CDR2 YYEEEE. The CDR3 nucleotides read TGTGCCAGCAGCCACAGGAGGGATCAGCCCCAGCATTTT. It encodes CASSHRRDQPQHF.

The CDR3 DNA sequence: TGTGCCAGCAGTTACGACAGTAGGAATTCACCCCTCCACTTT. Translating gives CASSYDSRNSPLHF. This sequence joins TRBV27 and TRBJ1-6; D might be TRBD1 (5 bases). In germline, CDR1 is MNHEY, CDR2 SMNVEV (reference sequence). The CDR3 covers 14 residues. Trimming left V 4 bases short and J 7 bases short, with 11 bases between.

This rearrangement joins TRBV7-6 to TRBJ2-7, with D unclear. V lost 5 bases and J 12 bases, leaving 14 bases between the germline ends. Germline lookup yields CDR1 SGHVS and CDR2 FNYEAQ. CDR3 size: 11 residues. The CDR3 nucleotides are TGTGCCAGCAGCCGCGACTTTCAACTGTACTTC. Translation gives CASSRDFQLYF.

The CDR3 DNA reads TGTGCCAGCAGCCGGGATTCCTTGCGGGGCCTCCACTTT. This codes for CASSRDSLRGLHF. The gene calls are TRBV25-1 and TRBJ1-6; D is uncertain. Per germline, CDR1 MGHDK and CDR2 SYGVNS. The CDR3 runs 13 residues. The V gene lost 6 bases and the J gene lost 15 bases, with 18 bases spanning the gap.

DNA of the CDR3: TGTGCCAGCAGCCCCGCCACAGGACGTTATGGCTACACCTTC. Its protein is CASSPATGRYGYTF. The rearrangement uses TRBV5-4 and TRBJ1-2; D is possibly TRBD1 (5 bases). This CDR3 is built from 14 residues. The V gene's germline CDR1 is SGHNT and CDR2 YYREEE (reference sequence). The V and J ends lost 4 bases and 5 bases respectively, with 15 bases between them.

The genes are TRBV6-4 and TRBJ1-1, with TRBD1 identical over 11 bases. V lost 3 bases, J lost 6 bases, and 3 bases stayed unmatched. The CDR3 loop spans 14 amino acids. Germline V gene data show CDR1 as MRHNA and CDR2 as SNTAGT. The CDR3 region has the DNA TGTGCCAGCAGTGAGGGGACAGGGGGGTCTGAAGCTTTCTTT. Its protein is CASSEGTGGSEAFF.

The chain carries TRBV7-6 and TRBJ1-3; D remains ambiguous. The CDR3 runs to 16 residues. Trimming shortened V by 1 base and J by 2 bases, and 12 bases separated the two germline ends. Germline CDR1 SGHVS, CDR2 FNYEAQ. The CDR3 DNA reads TGTGCCAGCAGCTTAGATGAGAGATCCCCTGGAAACACCATATATTTT. This codes for CASSLDERSPGNTIYF.

The rearrangement links TRBV19 to TRBJ1-1, with D possibly matching TRBD1 (5 bases). Germline V CDR1 and CDR2: LNHDA, SQIVND (reference sequence). This CDR3 spans 14 amino acids. Between the trimmed V and J ends, which lost 1 base and 5 bases, there was a span of 11 bases. The CDR3 nucleotides read TGTGCCAGTAGTATAGGACGGGGGGATACTGAAGCTTTCTTT. It is translated as CASSIGRGDTEAFF.

The rearrangement joins TRBV18 to TRBJ2-2; D is perhaps TRBD2 (5 bases). The CDR3 has 14 amino acids. Trimming took 2 bases from V and 5 from J, leaving 9 bases between them. Germline V CDR1 and CDR2: KGHSH, LQKENI. CDR3 in DNA: TGTGCCAGCTCACCAAGCCGGGGAACCGGGGAGCTGTTTTTT. Amino acids: CASSPSRGTGELFF.